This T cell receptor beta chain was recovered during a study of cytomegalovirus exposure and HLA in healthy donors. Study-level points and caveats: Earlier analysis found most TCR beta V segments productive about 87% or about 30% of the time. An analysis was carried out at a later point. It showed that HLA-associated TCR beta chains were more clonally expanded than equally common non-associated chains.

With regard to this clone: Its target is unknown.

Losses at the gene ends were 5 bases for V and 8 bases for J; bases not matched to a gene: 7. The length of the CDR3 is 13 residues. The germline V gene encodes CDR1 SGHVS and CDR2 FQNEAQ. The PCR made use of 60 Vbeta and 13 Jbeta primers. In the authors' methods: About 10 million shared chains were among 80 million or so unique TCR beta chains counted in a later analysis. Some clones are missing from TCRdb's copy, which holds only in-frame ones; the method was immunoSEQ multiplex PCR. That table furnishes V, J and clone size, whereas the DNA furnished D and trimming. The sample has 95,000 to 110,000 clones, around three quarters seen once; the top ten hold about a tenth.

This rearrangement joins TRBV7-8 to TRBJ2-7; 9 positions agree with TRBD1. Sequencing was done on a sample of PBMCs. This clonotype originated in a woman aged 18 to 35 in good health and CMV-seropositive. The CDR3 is CASSTGQGPQQYF. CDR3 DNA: TGTGCCAGCAGCACGGGACAGGGCCCACAGCAGTACTTC. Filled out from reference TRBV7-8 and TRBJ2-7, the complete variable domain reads GAGVSQSPRYKVAKRGQDVALRCDPISGHVSLFWYQQALGQGPEFLTYFQNEAQLDKSGLPSDRFFAERPEGSVSTLKIQRTQQEDSAVYLCASSTGQGPQQYFGPGTRLTVT.